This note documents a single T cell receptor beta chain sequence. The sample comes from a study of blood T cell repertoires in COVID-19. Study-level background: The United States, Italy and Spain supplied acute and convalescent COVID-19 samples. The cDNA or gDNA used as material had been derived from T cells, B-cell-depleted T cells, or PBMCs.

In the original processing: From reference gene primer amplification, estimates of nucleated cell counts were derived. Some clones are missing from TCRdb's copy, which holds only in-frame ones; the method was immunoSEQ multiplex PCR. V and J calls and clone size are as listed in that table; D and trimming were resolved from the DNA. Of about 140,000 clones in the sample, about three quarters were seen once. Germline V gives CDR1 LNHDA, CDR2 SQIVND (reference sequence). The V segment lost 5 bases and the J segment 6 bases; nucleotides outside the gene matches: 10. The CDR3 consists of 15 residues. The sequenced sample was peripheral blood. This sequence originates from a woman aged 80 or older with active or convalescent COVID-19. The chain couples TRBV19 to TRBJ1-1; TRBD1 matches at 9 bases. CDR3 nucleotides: TGTGCCAGTAGTCTAAAACAGGGGGCGCGGGCTGAAGCTTTCTTT. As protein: CASSLKQGARAEAFF.